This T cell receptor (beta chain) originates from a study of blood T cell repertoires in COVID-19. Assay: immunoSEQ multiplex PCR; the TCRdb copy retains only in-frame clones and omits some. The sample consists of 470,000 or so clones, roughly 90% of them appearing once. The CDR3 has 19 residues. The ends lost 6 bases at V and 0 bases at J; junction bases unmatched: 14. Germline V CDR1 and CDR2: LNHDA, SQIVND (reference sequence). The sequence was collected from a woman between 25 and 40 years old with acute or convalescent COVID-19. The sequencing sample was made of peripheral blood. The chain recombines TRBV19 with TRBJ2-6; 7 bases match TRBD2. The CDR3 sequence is CASSTTQAQRGSGANVLTF. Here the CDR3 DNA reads TGTGCCAGTAGCACTACTCAAGCCCAGCGGGGCTCTGGGGCCAACGTCCTGACTTTC.